These 12 T cell receptor beta chains were all obtained from the same sample, sequenced in a study of identifying expanded T cells in peripheral blood. The table came from immunoSEQ multiplex PCR; TCRdb's copy has only in-frame clones and leaves some out. The sample has tens of thousands of clones; about 88% are singletons. Specimen: blood. The source is a person between 18 and 75 years old in good health.

This clone appeared a single time. The chain combines TRBV27 with TRBJ1-4, with a possible D match to TRBD1 (5 bases). V gave up 5 bases and J gave up 8 bases, with 12 bases separating them. Per the germline V gene, CDR1 is MNHEY and CDR2 is SMNVEV (reference sequence). The CDR3 spans 13 residues. The DNA for the CDR3 is TGTGCCAGCAGTAATAGGGGAAGCGAAAAACTGTTTTTT. Translation: CASSNRGSEKLFF. Filled out from reference TRBV27 and TRBJ1-4, the complete variable domain reads EAQVTQNPRYLITVTGKKLTVTCSQNMNHEYMSWYRQDPGLGLRQIYYSMNVEVTDKGDVPEGYKVSRKEKRNFPLILESPSPNQTSLYFCASSNRGSEKLFFGSGTQLSVL.

This chain links TRBV7-8 with TRBJ1-2, with TRBD1 matching over 8 bases. CDR1 and CDR2 from the germline V gene are SGHVS and FQNEAQ. The ends lost 3 bases at V and 3 bases at J; junction bases unmatched: 6. The CDR3 is 15 amino acids. CDR3 sequence reads: CASSFDPTGDYGYTF. The DNA for the CDR3 is TGTGCCAGCAGCTTCGACCCGACAGGGGACTATGGCTACACCTTC.

The rearrangement uses TRBV18 and TRBJ2-1; D is possibly TRBD2 (7 bases). The ends were cut back, 5 bases at V and 5 bases at J, with 13 bases in the middle. The CDR3 totals 14 residues. Germline values: CDR1 KGHSH, CDR2 LQKENI. This chain's CDR3 is CASSAGEGDNEQFF. In nucleotides, the CDR3 is TGTGCCAGCTCAGCGGGAGAGGGGGACAATGAGCAGTTCTTC.

The rearrangement joins TRBV4-2 to TRBJ2-3, with 12 bases matching TRBD2. From germline, CDR1 is LGHNA and CDR2 YNFKEQ. The CDR3 sequence is 18 residues long. J lost 0 bases, V lost 4 bases, and 8 bases had no gene match. The CDR3 reads CASSPRTSGTASTDTQYF. CDR3 in DNA: TGTGCCAGCAGCCCCCGGACTAGCGGGACGGCTAGCACAGATACGCAGTATTTT.

This clone appeared a single time. This chain connects TRBV5-4 to TRBJ2-5, with 8 bases aligning to TRBD1. TRBJ2-7 matches the DNA end more closely, so the J call is doubtful. There are 15 residues in the CDR3. Per germline, CDR1 SGHNT and CDR2 YYREEE (reference sequence). The CDR3: CASSATGTGNYEQYF. The CDR3 DNA reads TGTGCCAGCAGCGCAACCGGGACAGGTAACTACGAGCAGTACTTC.

The chain combines TRBV7-6 with TRBJ1-5; no clear D. CDR1 is SGHVS, CDR2 FNYEAQ, per germline. The CDR3 runs to 16 residues. The ends were cut back, 1 base at V and 1 base at J, with 11 bases in the middle. This CDR3 reads CASSLGPGQSNQPQHF. CDR3 DNA: TGTGCCAGCAGCTTAGGCCCCGGGCAGAGCAATCAGCCCCAGCATTTT.

The genes are TRBV11-3 and TRBJ2-1; 7 bases match TRBD2. The J segment lost 8 bases and the V segment lost 3 bases, leaving 7 bases of the junction unmatched. The germline gives CDR1 SGHNT, CDR2 YENEEA. This CDR3 contains 14 residues. The CDR3, as DNA: TGTGCCAGCAGCTTCGGCGGGGGAGAAGATGAGCAGTTCTTC. Protein product: CASSFGGGEDEQFF. The whole variable domain, filled in from reference TRBV11-3 and TRBJ2-1, reads EAGVVQSPRYKIIEKKQPVAFWCNPISGHNTLYWYLQNLGQGPELLIRYENEEAVDDSQLPKDRFSAERLKGVDSTLKIQPAELGDSAVYLCASSFGGGEDEQFFGPGTRLTVL.

This clone was counted between two and nine times. The chain couples TRBV6-5 to TRBJ2-7, with a weak D call TRBD1 (6 bases). CDR1 and CDR2 from the germline V gene are MNHEY and SVGAGI. The CDR3 has 15 amino acids. Trimming left V 5 bases short and J 0 bases short, with 14 bases between. The chain's CDR3 is CASSLQGPSSYEQYF. CDR3 sequence (DNA): TGTGCCAGCAGTCTACAGGGTCCGAGCTCCTACGAGCAGTACTTC.

Turning to this clone: Sequence at one end of the junction differs from germline and may be a read error. The chain recombines TRBV29-1 with TRBJ1-2; D is unresolved. This CDR3 is built from 13 residues. Germline assignment: CDR1 SQVTM and CDR2 ANQGSEA. The CDR3 sequence is CSVEGQVTYGHTF. In DNA, the CDR3 is TGCAGCGTTGAGGGTCAGGTGACCTATGGCCACACCTTC.

V and J are TRBV25-1 and TRBJ1-2; D gene unclear. The V end was cut by 3 bases, the J end by 7 bases, with 18 bases between. Germline V gene data show CDR1 as MGHDK and CDR2 as SYGVNS. This CDR3 comprises 15 residues. CDR3 region: CASSDPTSPDGGYTF. The CDR3 region has the DNA TGTGCCAGCAGTGATCCCACTTCCCCGGACGGTGGCTACACCTTC.

The CDR3 region is CASSLNPFRDFNEKLFF. CDR3 in DNA: TGTGCCAGCAGCTTGAACCCCTTCAGGGACTTCAATGAAAAACTGTTTTTT. The V call is TRBV5-8, the J call TRBJ1-4; TRBD1 is a possible D gene (5 bases). The CDR3 has 17 residues. Trimming removed 1 base at V and 5 bases at J, with 18 bases between. The V gene's germline CDR1 is SGHTS and CDR2 YDEGEE.

V gene TRBV5-8 combines with J gene TRBJ1-3; D might be TRBD1 (5 bases). Germline V CDR1 and CDR2: SGHTS, YDEGEE. The CDR3 has 15 residues. V lost 4 bases to trimming and J lost 3 bases, with 14 bases between them. This CDR3 is CASSPSGGVGNTIYF. The CDR3 nucleotides read TGTGCCAGCAGCCCCAGTGGAGGGGTTGGAAACACCATATATTTT. The full variable domain, in which reference TRBV5-8 and TRBJ1-3 provide the parts outside the CDR3, is EAGVTQSPTHLIKTRGQQATLRCSPISGHTSVYWYQQALGLGLQFLLWYDEGEERNRGNFPPRFSGRQFPNYSSELNVNALELEDSALYLCASSPSGGVGNTIYFGEGSWLTVV.